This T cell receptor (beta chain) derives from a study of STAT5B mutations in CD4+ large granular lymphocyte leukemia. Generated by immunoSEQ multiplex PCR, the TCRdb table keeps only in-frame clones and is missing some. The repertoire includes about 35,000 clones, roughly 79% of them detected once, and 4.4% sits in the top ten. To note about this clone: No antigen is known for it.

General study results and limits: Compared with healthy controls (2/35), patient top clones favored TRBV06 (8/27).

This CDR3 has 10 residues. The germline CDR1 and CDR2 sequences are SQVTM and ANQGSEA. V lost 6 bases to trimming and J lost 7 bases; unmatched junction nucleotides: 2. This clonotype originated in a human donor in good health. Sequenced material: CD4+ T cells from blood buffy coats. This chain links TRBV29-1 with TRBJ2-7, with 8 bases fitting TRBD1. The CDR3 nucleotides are TGCAGCGTGAGGACAGGGGAGCAGTACTTC. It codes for CSVRTGEQYF.